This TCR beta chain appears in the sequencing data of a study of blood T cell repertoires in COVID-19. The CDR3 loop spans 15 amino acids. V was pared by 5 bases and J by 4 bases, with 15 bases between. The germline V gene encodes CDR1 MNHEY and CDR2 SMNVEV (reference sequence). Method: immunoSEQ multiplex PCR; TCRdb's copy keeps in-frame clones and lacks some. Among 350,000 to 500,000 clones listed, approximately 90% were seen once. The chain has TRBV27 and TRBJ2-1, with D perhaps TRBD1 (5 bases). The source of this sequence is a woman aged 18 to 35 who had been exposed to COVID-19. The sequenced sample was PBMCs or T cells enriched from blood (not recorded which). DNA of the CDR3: TGTGCCAGCAGTGACCAGGGATGGGGTTACAATGAGCAGTTCTTC. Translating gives CASSDQGWGYNEQFF.